What follows are 28 T cell receptor beta chains derived from one specimen sequenced in a study of Graves' ophthalmopathy and Graves' hyperthyroidism. RNA transcripts yielded amplified TCR beta CDR3 regions. First-round RT-PCR with HTBI primers preceded a second-round multiplex PCR. Via MiXCR, TCRdb re-called the multiplex PCR reads, giving one row per CDR3 protein. The table shows about 13,000 distinct CDR3 sequences, with about half occurring only once. What was sequenced was peripheral blood. These receptors were taken from a woman aged 25 to 39 with Graves' ophthalmopathy.

The chain couples TRBV20-1 to TRBJ1-5; TRBD1 aligns across 8 bases. CDR1 DFQATT and CDR2 SNEGSKA come from the germline V gene (reference sequence). The CDR3 runs 16 residues. Unmatched junction bases numbered 5, after V lost 0 bases and J lost 1 base. Written as DNA, the CDR3 is TGCAGTGCTAGAGATCCAGACAGGGGAAGCAATCAGCCCCAGCATTTT. It encodes CSARDPDRGSNQPQHF.

In its sample, this clonotype was seen once. The rearrangement uses TRBV10-3 and TRBJ1-6, with unresolved D. The CDR3 contains 15 residues. Germline V CDR1 and CDR2: ENHRY, SYGVKD. Trimming pared 4 bases from V and 6 bases from J, leaving 13 bases between. The CDR3 DNA sequence: TGTGCCATCAGTGCTAAAACACGGACTAATTCACCCCTCCACTTT. It yields the protein CAISAKTRTNSPLHF.

This clonotype came up a few times. V and J are TRBV12-3 or TRBV12-4 and TRBJ1-5; TRBD1 agrees at 7 bases. Trimming took 3 bases from V and 0 from J; bases not matched to a gene: 2. The CDR3 extends over 15 amino acids. In DNA form, the CDR3 reads TGTGCCAGCAGTTTGGGACAGAATAGCAATCAGCCCCAGCATTTT. Protein: CASSLGQNSNQPQHF.

This chain links TRBV5-1 with TRBJ1-2, with 9 bases aligning to TRBD1. The J segment lost 3 bases and the V segment lost 4 bases, leaving 4 bases of the junction unmatched. Germline V gene lookup returns CDR1 SGHRS and CDR2 YFSETQ. The CDR3 totals 14 residues. The CDR3 reads CASSPGQGDYGYTF. The CDR3 nucleotides read TGCGCCAGCAGCCCGGGACAGGGTGACTATGGCTACACCTTC.

V and J are TRBV9 and TRBJ1-6, with a weak D call TRBD1 (6 bases). V lost 5 bases to trimming and J lost 6 bases, with 12 bases between them. Germline-derived CDR1 and CDR2 are SGDLS and YYNGEE. This CDR3 region has 14 residues. The CDR3 region is CASSSYRANSPLHF. The CDR3 nucleotides read TGTGCCAGCAGTTCTTACAGGGCTAATTCACCCCTCCACTTT.

The chain recombines TRBV11-2 with TRBJ2-7; D gene unclear. The germline gives CDR1 SGHAT, CDR2 FQNNGV. The CDR3 is 13 residues long. CDR3 DNA: TGTGCTAGGAGCTTTGCCGGAGCATACGAGCAGTACGTC. Translated, it gives CARSFAGAYEQYV.

V usage is TRBV20-1 and J usage is TRBJ1-6; 8 bases line up with TRBD1. After removal of 6 bases from V and 8 bases from J, the junction contained 9 bases not matched to a gene. The CDR3 is 14 residues long. Germline lookup yields CDR1 DFQATT and CDR2 SNEGSKA (reference sequence). CDR3 loop: CSASAGGIDSPLHF. The DNA of the CDR3 is TGCAGTGCGTCGGCAGGGGGCATCGATTCACCCCTCCACTTT.

V and J are TRBV10-3 and TRBJ1-2; TRBD1 aligns across 7 bases. V shed 2 bases, J shed 8 bases, and the junction held 8 bases outside the gene matches. Germline lookup yields CDR1 ENHRY and CDR2 SYGVKD. This CDR3 contains 14 residues. The CDR3 sequence is CAISEAKTGYGYTF. CDR3 nucleotide sequence: TGTGCCATCAGTGAGGCAAAGACAGGGTACGGCTACACCTTC.

In its sample, this clonotype ranks as medium-sized. V is TRBV11-3 and J is TRBJ2-5, with 11 positions matching TRBD1. The CDR3 runs 16 residues. The germline V gene encodes CDR1 SGHNT and CDR2 YENEEA. V shed 5 bases and J 4 bases; nucleotides not matched to a gene: 9. The CDR3 DNA reads as TGTGCCAGCAGCCCCCGGACAGGGGGCCTGGGAGAGACCCAGTACTTC. Amino acids: CASSPRTGGLGETQYF. Based on the CDR3 plus reference TRBV11-3 and TRBJ2-5, the full variable domain is EAGVVQSPRYKIIEKKQPVAFWCNPISGHNTLYWYLQNLGQGPELLIRYENEEAVDDSQLPKDRFSAERLKGVDSTLKIQPAELGDSAVYLCASSPRTGGLGETQYFGPGTRLLVL.

To note about this clonotype: Compared with germline, one end of the junction differs, possibly owing to a read error. The V and J genes are TRBV19 and TRBJ2-7, with a tentative D call TRBD1 (6 bases). Germline CDR1 reads LNHDA; CDR2 reads SQIVND (reference sequence). The length of the CDR3 is 14 residues. The CDR3 sequence: CASRRTEGFDERYF. CDR3 coding DNA: TGTGCCAGCAGGAGGACAGAGGGCTTCGACGAGCGGTACTTC.

This clonotype was seen many times. The chain has TRBV27 and TRBJ1-2; possibly TRBD1 for D (6 bases). There are 14 residues in the CDR3. Germline CDR1 is MNHEY and CDR2 is SMNVEV (reference sequence). Trimming cost V 6 bases and J 4 bases, with 15 bases left between them. CDR3 bases: TGTGCCAGCAGGGCCCCCGGACAGATCTATGGCTACACCTTC. Translating it yields CASRAPGQIYGYTF.

V gene TRBV7-9 combines with J gene TRBJ2-7, with unresolved D. The CDR3 is made up of 13 amino acids. Germline CDR1 SEHNR, CDR2 FQNEAQ (reference sequence). V was trimmed by 1 base and J by 3 bases, leaving 7 bases between them. The CDR3 region is CASSLDEFYEQYF. The CDR3 DNA is TGTGCCAGCAGCTTAGATGAGTTCTACGAGCAGTACTTC.

The rearrangement uses TRBV5-8 and TRBJ1-1; weak D call: TRBD1 (5 bases). The CDR3 contains 14 residues. Germline CDR1 is SGHTS and CDR2 is YDEGEE. The germline V and J ends were trimmed by 6 bases and 0 bases, with 12 bases remaining between them. The CDR3 nucleotides are TGTGCCAGCACCACGGGACGGATGAACACTGAAGCTTTCTTT. Amino acids: CASTTGRMNTEAFF.

This clonotype was seen many times. The chain employs TRBV15 and TRBJ2-7; possibly TRBD1 or TRBD2 for D (5 bases each). Germline CDR1 LNHNV, CDR2 YYDKDF (reference sequence). V lost 1 base to trimming and J lost 2 bases, with 9 bases between them. The CDR3 loop spans 14 amino acids. CDR3 DNA: TGTGCCACCAGCAGAGGGGACGGACCCTACGAGCAGTACTTC. Translation gives CATSRGDGPYEQYF.

In its sample, this clonotype was seen many times. The chain combines TRBV4-3 with TRBJ2-7; possibly TRBD1 for D (5 bases). CDR3 length: 14 amino acids. CDR1 and CDR2 (germline): LGHNA, YSLEER. V was trimmed by 1 base and J by 3 bases, leaving 10 bases between them. CDR3 sequence (DNA): TGCGCCAGCAGCCAAGGTCAGGACAACTACGAGCAGTACTTC. Translated, it gives CASSQGQDNYEQYF.

This clonotype was counted once. A clone one base away is much larger, so this may be a read error. The J gene is TRBJ1-4, the V gene TRBV18; 7 bases match TRBD1. V lost 0 bases to trimming and J lost 12 bases; unmatched junction nucleotides: 10. Germline assignment: CDR1 KGHSH and CDR2 LQKENI. There are 15 residues in the CDR3. The CDR3 DNA reads TGTGCCAGCTCACCACCGGAAGGGGGCCTGGAAGAACTGTTTTTT. Translation: CASSPPEGGLEELFF.

The chain recombines TRBV12-3 or TRBV12-4 with TRBJ2-3, with D uncertain. The CDR3 runs to 12 residues. Trimming cost V 7 bases and J 5 bases, with 10 bases left between them. CDR3 DNA: TGTGCCAGCACCCACTCTGTAGATACGCAGTATTTT. Amino acid sequence: CASTHSVDTQYF.

The chain couples TRBV6-1 to TRBJ2-1, with TRBD2 matching over 8 bases. V lost 2 bases to trimming and J lost 7 bases; unmatched junction nucleotides: 4. This CDR3 contains 14 residues. From germline, CDR1 is MNHNS and CDR2 SASEGT. In DNA, the CDR3 is TGTGCCAGCAGTGAAAACACTAGCGGAAATGAGCAGTTCTTC. Its translation is CASSENTSGNEQFF.

The chain is built from TRBV20-1 and TRBJ2-7; 11 bases match TRBD2. The CDR3 extends over 13 amino acids. Germline V gene lookup returns CDR1 DFQATT and CDR2 SNEGSKA (reference sequence). V was pared by 6 bases and J by 3 bases, with 4 bases of the junction left unmatched. CDR3 region: CSALTSGNYEQYF. The CDR3 bases are TGCAGTGCGCTGACTAGCGGGAACTACGAGCAGTACTTC.

This clonotype was detected many times. The chain couples TRBV5-1 to TRBJ2-1; 7 bases are a match to TRBD2. This CDR3 is built from 16 residues. The trim removed 2 bases at V and 6 bases at J, leaving 11 bases unmatched. CDR1 is SGHRS and CDR2 is YFSETQ in the germline V gene. The CDR3 DNA follows: TGCGCCAGCAGCTTTCCAAAATCCGGGACTACCAATGAGCAGTTCTTC. Amino acids: CASSFPKSGTTNEQFF.

The CDR3 loop is CAISESGLSTEAFF. The DNA for the CDR3 is TGTGCCATCAGTGAGTCAGGGTTGAGCACTGAAGCTTTCTTT. The chain employs TRBV10-3 and TRBJ1-1; D is ambiguous. Trimming removed 0 bases at V and 4 bases at J, with 9 bases between. CDR3 size: 14 residues. Germline V gives CDR1 ENHRY, CDR2 SYGVKD.

The genes are TRBV7-9 and TRBJ2-7; no clear D gene. The germline V gene has CDR1 SEHNR and CDR2 FQNEAQ (reference sequence). The CDR3 consists of 17 residues. V shed 1 base and J shed 6 bases, with 22 bases lying between them. The CDR3 region is CASSLVSARHLSTEQYF. CDR3 nucleotides: TGTGCCAGCAGCTTAGTGAGCGCGAGACACCTGTCGACCGAGCAGTACTTC. Together with reference TRBV7-9 and TRBJ2-7, the CDR3 gives the full variable domain: DTGVSQNPRHKITKRGQNVTFRCDPISEHNRLYWYRQTLGQGPEFLTYFQNEAQLEKSRLLSDRFSAERPKGSFSTLEIQRTEQGDSAMYLCASSLVSARHLSTEQYFGPGTRLTVT.

This clonotype has more than one count but fewer than ten. CDR3 sequence reads: CSATPGQGALGEQYF. CDR3 DNA: TGCAGTGCTACCCCGGGACAGGGGGCGTTGGGCGAGCAGTACTTC. The gene calls are TRBV20-1 and TRBJ2-7; TRBD1 matches at 12 bases. CDR3 length: 15 residues. CDR1 and CDR2 (germline): DFQATT, SNEGSKA (reference sequence). V gave up 4 bases and J gave up 6 bases; unmatched junction bases: 10.

This clonotype rates as medium-sized. The chain uses TRBV11-3 and TRBJ1-4; 8 bases fit TRBD1. CDR3 length equals 15 residues. V lost 4 bases to trimming and J lost 3 bases; unmatched junction nucleotides: 4. Germline assignment: CDR1 SGHNT and CDR2 YENEEA. This CDR3 reads CASSSPTGANEKLFF. The CDR3 coding sequence is TGTGCCAGCAGCTCACCGACAGGGGCTAATGAAAAACTGTTTTTT.

By its share, this clonotype is medium-sized (0.01 to 0.1%). The chain combines TRBV19 with TRBJ1-1; no clear D gene. V lost 5 bases and J lost 3, with 10 bases in between. This CDR3 contains 13 residues. CDR1 LNHDA and CDR2 SQIVND come from the germline V gene (reference sequence). The CDR3 spells CASSPRTDTEAFF. The CDR3 DNA is TGTGCCAGTAGTCCTAGGACGGACACTGAAGCTTTCTTT.

On this clonotype: The junction departs from the called germline gene at one end, perhaps through a read error. The V call is TRBV5-1, the J call TRBJ2-7, with unresolved D. Germline CDR1 SGHRS, CDR2 YFSETQ. The CDR3 totals 13 residues. The CDR3 nucleotides read TGCGCCAGCAGCTCCACCACCTCATTTGAGCAGTACTTT. Translated, it gives CASSSTTSFEQYF.

Within the sample, this clonotype is medium-sized. The V gene is TRBV12-3 or TRBV12-4, the J gene TRBJ2-2; D remains unclear. The V gene lost 6 bases and the J gene lost 2 bases, with 4 bases spanning the gap. CDR3 length equals 12 residues. Here the CDR3 reads CASSPNTGELFF. The CDR3 DNA sequence: TGTGCCAGCAGCCCAAACACCGGGGAGCTGTTTTTT.

This clonotype has a handful of counts. The rearrangement links TRBV6-4 to TRBJ2-3, with 11 nucleotides matching TRBD2. The length of the CDR3 is 15 residues. Losses at the gene ends were 5 bases for V and 4 bases for J; bases not matched to a gene: 5. CDR1 MRHNA and CDR2 SNTAGT come from the germline V gene. CDR3 sequence (DNA): TGTGCCAGCAGTCGACTAGCGGGAAGCTCAGATACGCAGTATTTT. Its protein product is CASSRLAGSSDTQYF.